This TCR beta chain was profiled in a study of T cells after yellow fever vaccination. The study, taken as a whole, reports: Most clones from primary vaccination were detected again post-booster (roughly 95% CD4, approximately 90% CD8).

TCRdb used MiXCR to reprocess the 5' RACE reads, holding one entry per CDR3 protein. The repertoire holds hundreds of thousands of distinct CDR3 sequences, with roughly 14% as singletons. The CDR3 runs to 16 residues. CDR1 is DFQATT and CDR2 is SNEGSKA in the germline V gene (reference sequence). With V trimmed by 3 bases and J by 0 bases, 8 bases remained unmatched. Regarding this clonotype: Its antigen is as yet unknown.

The TCR was taken from a man younger than 40 who received the YFV17D yellow fever vaccine. The gene calls are TRBV20-1 and TRBJ2-1; 7 bases match TRBD2. Sequenced here: PBMCs, sampled on the day of the yellow fever booster vaccination. This chain's CDR3 is CSASDPSGYSYNEQFF. The DNA of the CDR3 is TGCAGTGCTAGCGATCCTAGCGGATACTCCTACAATGAGCAGTTCTTC.